This T cell receptor (beta chain) appears in the sequencing data of a study of blood T cell repertoires in COVID-19. Study-level background: From the United States, Italy and Spain came samples of acute and convalescent COVID-19. Sample material is recorded as cDNA or gDNA derived from T cells, B-cell-depleted T cells, or PBMCs.

The CDR3 sequence is 13 residues long. Per the germline V gene, CDR1 is MDHEN and CDR2 is SYDVKM. V shed 6 bases and J 5 bases; nucleotides not matched to a gene: 6. Here immunoSEQ multiplex PCR was the method, and the copy in TCRdb shows in-frame clones only, minus some. The profile covers approximately 240,000 clones, with 65% to 90% appearing a single time and about 1.5% taken by the ten largest. This TCR was recovered from a woman aged 40 to 49 who had recovered from COVID-19. The sample consisted of peripheral blood. This rearrangement joins TRBV28 to TRBJ1-1; 7 positions agree with TRBD1. The chain's CDR3 is CASSIQQGTEAFF. DNA of the CDR3: TGTGCCAGCAGCATCCAACAGGGGACTGAAGCTTTCTTT.